These 32 T cell receptor beta chains were all obtained from the same sample, sequenced in a study of cytomegalovirus exposure and HLA in healthy donors. In the PCR, 60 Vbeta and 13 Jbeta primers were used. Sequenced by immunoSEQ multiplex PCR; TCRdb stores in-frame clones only, minus some. The data hold fewer than 95,000 clones, with approximately 80% observed a single time. Specimen: PBMCs. These receptor sequences come from a man aged 18 to 29 in good health and CMV-seronegative.

The V gene is TRBV5-4, the J gene TRBJ2-5, with 13 bases identical to TRBD2. Germline CDR1 reads SGHNT; CDR2 reads YYREEE (reference sequence). J gave up 5 bases and V 4 bases, and 11 bases lay outside the gene matches. The CDR3 totals 17 residues. The CDR3, as DNA: TGTGCCAGCAGCGCGATCGGACTAGCGGGGGCCCGGGAGACCCAGTACTTC. It is translated as CASSAIGLAGARETQYF.

The rearrangement uses TRBV9 and TRBJ1-1; TRBD1 matches at 10 bases. The trim removed 3 bases at V and 6 bases at J, leaving 5 bases unmatched. The CDR3 sequence is 14 residues long. The germline gives CDR1 SGDLS, CDR2 YYNGEE. The CDR3 reads CASSETGTGAEAFF. The CDR3 nucleotides read TGTGCCAGCAGCGAAACCGGGACAGGGGCTGAAGCTTTCTTT.

This clone has just one count. The CDR3 loop reads CASTPTQGPGSGAQYF. The DNA for the CDR3 is TGTGCCAGCACCCCGACCCAGGGTCCGGGGTCGGGGGCGCAGTATTTT. This chain uses TRBV6-6 with TRBJ2-3, with D possibly matching TRBD2 (6 bases). V was clipped by 7 bases and J by 10 bases, with 27 bases between them. The CDR3 is 16 residues long. Germline V gene lookup returns CDR1 MNHNY and CDR2 SVGAGI (reference sequence).

This sequence joins TRBV6-5 and TRBJ1-5; a weak D match, TRBD1 (5 bases). This CDR3 region has 14 residues. Germline CDR1 MNHEY, CDR2 SVGAGI. V was shortened by 5 bases and J by 4 bases, with 12 bases between the two germline ends. The CDR3 loop reads CASSKGAENQPQHF. DNA of the CDR3: TGTGCCAGCAGTAAAGGGGCAGAAAATCAGCCCCAGCATTTT.

This clone occurred a few times. The chain couples TRBV4-2 to TRBJ2-1; 14 positions match TRBD2. This CDR3 comprises 20 residues. The trim removed 0 bases at V and 0 bases at J, leaving 7 bases unmatched. CDR1 is LGHNA and CDR2 is YNFKEQ in the germline V gene. The CDR3 is CASSQEGLAGAPSSYNEQFF. Written as DNA, the CDR3 is TGTGCCAGCAGCCAAGAGGGACTAGCGGGGGCCCCTAGCTCCTACAATGAGCAGTTCTTC.

The gene calls are TRBV27 and TRBJ1-2, with 10 nucleotides matching TRBD1. In germline, CDR1 is MNHEY, CDR2 SMNVEV (reference sequence). Trimming removed 6 bases from V and 8 bases from J; junction bases left unmatched: 3. This CDR3 has 12 amino acids. In nucleotides, the CDR3 is TGTGCCAGCAGGATGACAGGGGGCGGCTACACCTTC. This sequence encodes CASRMTGGGYTF.

The chain couples TRBV11-3 to TRBJ1-5; TRBD1 matches at 7 bases. Germline V gene lookup returns CDR1 SGHNT and CDR2 YENEEA. The V and J ends lost 1 base and 9 bases, in that order; junction bases with no gene match: 9. The CDR3 is 15 amino acids. The CDR3 sequence is CASSLAGQSISPQHF. The CDR3 nucleotides read TGTGCCAGCAGCTTAGCGGGACAGTCGATATCGCCCCAGCATTTT.

The chain's CDR3 is CASRPGQGSGANVLTF. In DNA form, the CDR3 reads TGTGCCAGCAGACCGGGACAGGGATCTGGGGCCAACGTCCTGACTTTC. The chain joins TRBV5-4 to TRBJ2-6, with 9 bases identical to TRBD1. The ends lost 5 bases at V and 1 base at J; junction bases unmatched: 4. The length of the CDR3 is 16 residues. In germline, CDR1 is SGHNT, CDR2 YYREEE (reference sequence).

The chain links TRBV11-1 to TRBJ2-6; perhaps TRBD1 as D (5 bases). V shed 5 bases and J shed 0 bases, with 14 bases lying between them. CDR3 length equals 17 residues. CDR1 and CDR2 from the germline V gene are SGHAT and FQDESV (reference sequence). Here the CDR3 reads CASSQPGHLSGANVLTF. The CDR3 DNA sequence: TGTGCCAGCAGCCAACCTGGACACCTCTCTGGGGCCAACGTCCTGACTTTC.

This clone was recorded once. The CDR3, as DNA: TGTGCCAGCACGACAGGGGGGTTGGGCTACACCTTC. As protein: CASTTGGLGYTF. The rearrangement joins TRBV27 to TRBJ1-2; the match to TRBD1 covers 9 bases. CDR1 is MNHEY, CDR2 SMNVEV, per germline (reference sequence). J lost 8 bases, V lost 7 bases, and 5 bases had no gene match. This CDR3 region has 12 residues.

The chain couples TRBV20-1 to TRBJ1-2, with D perhaps TRBD1 (5 bases). CDR1 is DFQATT and CDR2 is SNEGSKA in the germline V gene (reference sequence). The V and J ends lost 3 bases and 8 bases respectively, with 10 bases between them. The CDR3 runs to 11 residues. CDR3 nucleotides: TGCAGTGCTAGTTGGGGGGACGGCTACACCTTC. This translates into CSASWGDGYTF.

This sequence joins TRBV15 and TRBJ2-2; D might be TRBD2 (5 bases). This CDR3 has 16 residues. CDR1 is LNHNV and CDR2 is YYDKDF in the germline V gene (reference sequence). The germline V and J ends were trimmed by 5 bases and 0 bases, with 13 bases remaining between them. The CDR3 reads CATSRWTASNTGELFF. CDR3 nucleotides: TGTGCCACCAGCCGGTGGACTGCCTCGAACACCGGGGAGCTGTTTTTT. The entire variable domain, with the rest obtained from reference TRBV15 and TRBJ2-2, is as follows: DAMVIQNPRYQVTQFGKPVTLSCSQTLNHNVMYWYQQKSSQAPKLLFHYYDKDFNNEADTPDNFQSRRPNTSFCFLDIRSPGLGDTAMYLCATSRWTASNTGELFFGEGSRLTVL.

This clone showed up just once. The identical CDR3 is also encoded by other nucleotide sequences in the sample. The genes are TRBV9 and TRBJ2-1; no reliable D call. With 0 bases removed from V and 0 bases from J, the gap between germline ends came to 7 bases. The CDR3 covers 15 residues. In germline, CDR1 is SGDLS, CDR2 YYNGEE. CDR3: CASSVVPSSYNEQFF. The CDR3 nucleotides are TGTGCCAGCAGCGTAGTTCCCAGCTCCTACAATGAGCAGTTCTTC.

The chain recombines TRBV10-3 with TRBJ2-3; D remains ambiguous. The CDR3 has 12 residues. V was trimmed by 3 bases and J by 2 bases, leaving 3 bases between them. The germline V gene has CDR1 ENHRY and CDR2 SYGVKD. The CDR3 region is CAISDLTDTQYF. The CDR3 nucleotides are TGTGCCATCAGTGACCTCACAGATACGCAGTATTTT.

The rearrangement links TRBV15 to TRBJ1-4, with a weak D call TRBD1 (6 bases). V lost 3 bases and J lost 8, with 16 bases in between. The CDR3 extends over 15 amino acids. Germline V gene data show CDR1 as LNHNV and CDR2 as YYDKDF (reference sequence). CDR3 in amino acids: CATSRSGALVEKLFF. In DNA, the CDR3 is TGTGCCACCAGCAGGTCAGGGGCTTTGGTGGAAAAACTGTTTTTT.

This clone was observed a handful of times. The chain carries TRBV9 and TRBJ2-2, with D perhaps TRBD1 (6 bases). Germline V gene data show CDR1 as SGDLS and CDR2 as YYNGEE. There are 14 residues in the CDR3. Trimming stripped 2 bases from V and 7 bases from J, with 12 bases between. The CDR3 DNA is TGTGCCAGCAGCGTTATACAGGGCAGCGGGGAGCTGTTTTTT. Translated, it gives CASSVIQGSGELFF. Together with reference TRBV9 and TRBJ2-2, the CDR3 gives the full variable domain: DSGVTQTPKHLITATGQRVTLRCSPRSGDLSVYWYQQSLDQGLQFLIQYYNGEERAKGNILERFSAQQFPDLHSELNLSSLELGDSALYFCASSVIQGSGELFFGEGSRLTVL.

This clone has a single count. CDR3 DNA sequence: TGTGCCACCAGCAGAGAGGCAACACAGGGGCAGCCCCAGCATTTT. Amino acids: CATSREATQGQPQHF. V is TRBV15 and J is TRBJ1-5; TRBD1 matches at 7 bases. The CDR3 is 15 residues long. CDR1 and CDR2 from the germline V gene are LNHNV and YYDKDF (reference sequence). J lost 7 bases, V lost 0 bases, and 6 bases had no gene match.

V is TRBV7-9 and J is TRBJ1-4; tentative D call: TRBD1 (6 bases). Germline V lookup: CDR1 SEHNR, CDR2 FQNEAQ (reference sequence). This CDR3 contains 14 residues. Trimming shortened V by 5 bases and J by 8 bases, and 15 bases separated the two germline ends. The CDR3 region is CASSTDRQEEKLFF. CDR3 nucleotides: TGTGCCAGCAGCACCGACAGGCAGGAGGAAAAACTGTTTTTT.

In its sample, this clone was seen once. This rearrangement joins TRBV29-1 to TRBJ2-6; unclear D gene. The germline V gene encodes CDR1 SQVTM and CDR2 ANQGSEA. The CDR3 has 13 amino acids. V lost 7 bases and J 0 bases, leaving 7 bases between the germline ends. The CDR3 loop is CSALYSGANVLTF. CDR3 sequence (DNA): TGCAGCGCTCTGTACTCTGGGGCCAACGTCCTGACTTTC.

The rearrangement links TRBV2 to TRBJ2-7, with D perhaps TRBD1 (6 bases). Looked up from germline, CDR1 is SNHLY and CDR2 is FYNNEI. The CDR3 is 14 amino acids. The ends were cut back, 6 bases at V and 0 bases at J, with 12 bases in the middle. The CDR3 DNA is TGTGCCAGCAGATCCCACAGGGACTCCTACGAGCAGTACTTC. Translating gives CASRSHRDSYEQYF.

The V call is TRBV4-1, the J call TRBJ2-7, with D possibly matching TRBD2 (6 bases). The CDR3 totals 15 residues. Trimming removed 5 bases from V and 2 bases from J, with 16 bases in between. Germline V gene data show CDR1 as MGHRA and CDR2 as YSYEKL. CDR3: CASSFRAAGPYEQYF. The CDR3 region has the DNA TGCGCCAGCAGCTTTAGGGCGGCGGGGCCCTACGAGCAGTACTTC.

The chain carries TRBV27 and TRBJ1-2; D might be TRBD1 (5 bases). V lost 6 bases, J lost 5 bases, and 7 bases lay in between. The CDR3 has 11 amino acids. In germline, CDR1 is MNHEY, CDR2 SMNVEV (reference sequence). The CDR3 bases are TGTGCCAGCAGGGGGGGATATGGCTACACCTTC. Protein product: CASRGGYGYTF.

The gene calls are TRBV11-2 and TRBJ2-2; perhaps TRBD2 as D (7 bases). The CDR3 loop spans 16 amino acids. Germline V gene data show CDR1 as SGHAT and CDR2 as FQNNGV. The V gene lost 5 bases and the J gene lost 4 bases, with 17 bases spanning the gap. Here the CDR3 DNA reads TGTGCCAGCAGCCTGATTGGGGGGGCGCCCACCGGGGAGCTGTTTTTT. Its translation: CASSLIGGAPTGELFF.

The chain links TRBV30 to TRBJ2-3; D not certain. V was pared by 5 bases and J by 7 bases, with 13 bases between. Looked up from germline, CDR1 is GTSNPN and CDR2 is SVGIG (reference sequence). CDR3 size: 12 residues. The CDR3: CAWDQAEYTQYF. CDR3 nucleotide sequence: TGTGCCTGGGACCAGGCCGAGTATACGCAGTATTTT.

Here the CDR3 reads CASSLRGAQYF. As DNA, the CDR3 is TGTGCCAGCAGCCTGCGGGGGGCCCAGTACTTC. J is TRBJ2-5 and V is TRBV7-6; TRBD2 matches 8 bases. With 5 bases clipped from V and 9 bases from J, the junction kept 2 bases outside the gene matches. Per germline, CDR1 SGHVS and CDR2 FNYEAQ. The CDR3 totals 11 residues.

The chain joins TRBV5-4 to TRBJ2-5, with D possibly being TRBD1 (8 bases). Germline CDR1 SGHNT, CDR2 YYREEE (reference sequence). The CDR3 has 15 amino acids. V gave up 3 bases and J gave up 4 bases, with 16 bases separating them. The CDR3: CASSSLTGGVETQYF. The CDR3 DNA reads as TGTGCCAGCAGCTCGCTAACAGGGGGGGTAGAGACCCAGTACTTC.

This chain connects TRBV5-4 to TRBJ1-2, with D perhaps matching TRBD1 (6 bases). CDR3 size: 14 residues. Germline assignment: CDR1 SGHNT and CDR2 YYREEE (reference sequence). V dropped 4 bases and J dropped 8 bases, with 18 bases sitting between them. The CDR3 DNA sequence: TGTGCCAGCAGCCCCGGTGGGGGGGCGGTCGGCTACACCTTC. This sequence encodes CASSPGGGAVGYTF.

This clone was observed a few times. This chain links TRBV5-4 with TRBJ1-2; D not resolved. CDR1 is SGHNT and CDR2 is YYREEE in the germline V gene (reference sequence). Trimming removed 2 bases from V and 6 bases from J, with 14 bases in between. This CDR3 is built from 14 residues. The CDR3: CASSFSGSDNGYTF. For the CDR3, the DNA is TGTGCCAGCAGCTTTTCCGGGAGCGATAATGGCTACACCTTC.

The chain links TRBV4-1 to TRBJ2-7; the match to TRBD1 covers 9 bases. The CDR3 is 15 amino acids. After removal of 4 bases from V and 2 bases from J, the junction contained 6 bases not matched to a gene. In germline, CDR1 is MGHRA, CDR2 YSYEKL. CDR3 protein: CASSLMDRGPYEQYF. The CDR3 DNA is TGCGCCAGCAGCCTCATGGACAGGGGCCCCTACGAGCAGTACTTC.

For the CDR3, the DNA is TGCGCCAGCACCACTGGGGACAGGCCTCGACGTGGCCTCCACTTT. This translates into CASTTGDRPRRGLHF. The V and J genes are TRBV10-2 and TRBJ1-6; TRBD1 matches at 8 bases. The V gene end was trimmed by 7 bases and the J gene end by 15 bases; junction bases not matched to a gene: 17. CDR1 is WSHSY, CDR2 SAAADI, per germline. This CDR3 spans 15 amino acids.

The V call is TRBV4-1, the J call TRBJ2-3, with 13 positions matching TRBD2. CDR3 size: 17 residues. The germline V gene has CDR1 MGHRA and CDR2 YSYEKL. Trimming at V came to 4 bases and at J to 4 bases, leaving 8 bases not matched to a gene. CDR3 protein: CASSLSGTSGAPDTQYF. CDR3 sequence (DNA): TGCGCCAGCAGCCTATCCGGGACTAGCGGGGCCCCAGATACGCAGTATTTT.

The rearrangement joins TRBV4-2 to TRBJ1-2; the D gene is possibly TRBD1 (6 bases). V was clipped by 1 base and J by 5 bases, with 17 bases between them. This CDR3 region has 16 residues. Germline lookup yields CDR1 LGHNA and CDR2 YNFKEQ. CDR3 protein: CASSQVKGQWGYGYTF. The CDR3 DNA reads TGTGCCAGCAGCCAAGTCAAAGGACAGTGGGGTTATGGCTACACCTTC.